Sequencing of this TCR beta chain was carried out in a study of PD-L1 blockade in urothelial cancer. The method was immunoSEQ multiplex PCR; TCRdb's version includes in-frame clones alone and lacks a portion of them. Here the sample spans around 26,000 clones, 75% to 90% being singletons. The CDR3 totals 16 residues. Germline CDR1 SGHRS, CDR2 YFSETQ. V was clipped by 5 bases and J by 0 bases; unmatched bases: 9. Sample: PBMCs, taken around atezolizumab (anti-PD-L1) treatment. The rearrangement links TRBV5-1 to TRBJ1-1, with 8 bases that match TRBD1. The sequence derives from a man aged 55-75 years with urothelial cancer. The CDR3 DNA follows: TGCGCCAGCAGGACCGGACAGGGTGGTGTGAACACTGAAGCTTTCTTT. Translated: CASRTGQGGVNTEAFF.